This TCR beta chain was profiled in a study of OX40 agonist ivuxolimab in advanced cancers. Study-wide context: Intravenous ivuxolimab at 0.01 to 10 mg/kg was given to patients every 2 weeks.

This clone appeared once. The CDR3 has 14 amino acids. The germline V gene has CDR1 SNHLY and CDR2 FYNNEI. V gave up 9 bases and J gave up 0 bases, with 15 bases separating them. The repertoire was sequenced with immunoSEQ multiplex PCR; TCRdb's copy has only in-frame clones and lacks some. This table has fewer than 45,000 clones, around 89% appearing once. This chain connects TRBV2 to TRBJ2-7; tentative D call: TRBD1 (6 bases). The clonotype comes from an adult with an advanced solid tumor such as melanoma, head and neck, liver or kidney cancer. The source material was CD4+ or CD8+ T cells sorted from blood, sampled in a trial of the OX40 agonist ivuxolimab. CDR3 loop: CARRIGTNSYEQYF. Here the CDR3 DNA reads TGTGCCAGGAGGATCGGGACAAACTCCTACGAGCAGTACTTC. Combining the CDR3 with reference TRBV2 and TRBJ2-7 gives the whole variable domain EPEVTQTPSHQVTQMGQEVILRCVPISNHLYFYWYRQILGQKVEFLVSFYNNEISEKSEIFDDQFSVERPDGSNFTLKIRSTKLEDSAMYFCARRIGTNSYEQYFGPGTRLTVT.